Listed here is a single TCR beta chain. This sample was taken from a study of blood T cells in healthy people across ages. Study-level information: About one barcoded TCR beta cDNA was captured per two T cells.

Through a sample-barcoded 5' primer and a J-beta primer mix, a second PCR was run for roughly 6 to 12 cycles. TCRdb reanalysed the 5' RACE reads using MiXCR and keeps one entry per CDR3 protein. The data contain about 1.6 million distinct CDR3 sequences, about 32% of them singletons. Germline assignment: CDR1 DFQATT and CDR2 SNEGSKA (reference sequence). V lost 0 bases to trimming and J lost 3 bases, with 15 bases between them. This CDR3 has 15 residues. The sample comprised blood. This clonotype was sampled from a woman aged 25 to 45 in good health. J is TRBJ2-7 and V is TRBV20-1; D not resolved. This chain's CDR3 is CSARDQQRESYEQYF. As DNA, the CDR3 is TGCAGTGCTAGAGATCAGCAGCGAGAGAGCTACGAGCAGTACTTC.